This TCR beta chain was identified in a study of blood T cell repertoires in COVID-19. Study-level information: Donors in the United States, Italy and Spain gave samples during acute or convalescent COVID-19.

Before being deemed recovered, Cohort 3 donors had two negative PCRs, clearance, or symptom resolution. Per the germline V gene, CDR1 is SQVTM and CDR2 is ANQGSEA. The ends were cut back, 8 bases at V and 5 bases at J, with 16 bases in the middle. This CDR3 comprises 13 residues. Authors' analysis steps: Estimation of nucleated cell counts was performed using reference gene primer amplification. Libraries were prepared by immunoSEQ multiplex PCR; TCRdb keeps only in-frame clonotypes and omits some of them. From that table come the V and J calls and clone size; the DNA was used to work out D and trimming. The table records some 160,000 clones, 70% to 90% of them present only once.

The source is a woman in her thirties or forties who had recovered from COVID-19. Sequencing input: PBMCs or T cells enriched from blood (not recorded which). The V and J genes are TRBV29-1 and TRBJ2-1; tentative D call: TRBD2 (6 bases). The CDR3 nucleotides are TGCAGCACCGCGGGGTCCGGGGACAATGAGCAGTTCTTC. As protein: CSTAGSGDNEQFF.